The next 17 T cell receptor beta chains were all read from a single sample in a study of CXCR4 blockade with PD-1 therapy in pancreatic cancer. Clones were sequenced by immunoSEQ multiplex PCR, and TCRdb holds only the in-frame ones, with some missing. Of some 16,000 clones listed, approximately 68% are singletons. Specimen: tumor tissue. The receptors shown here come from a human donor with pancreatic ductal adenocarcinoma.

This clone was seen a single time. The V call is TRBV5-1, the J call TRBJ1-4; D possibly corresponds to TRBD1 (6 bases). V gave up 0 bases and J gave up 3 bases, with 9 bases separating them. Germline V gives CDR1 SGHRS, CDR2 YFSETQ. This CDR3 spans 15 amino acids. The CDR3 region has the DNA TGCGCCAGCAGCTTGGGGGGGGCTGCTAATGAAAAACTGTTTTTT. Encoded protein: CASSLGGAANEKLFF.

The V gene is TRBV6-8, the J gene TRBJ1-1; TRBD1 is a possible D gene (5 bases). The ends were cut back, 6 bases at V and 4 bases at J, with 9 bases in the middle. The CDR3 is 12 amino acids. Germline assignment: CDR1 MNHGY and CDR2 SAAAGT. This chain's CDR3 is CASSWGGTEAFF. The DNA of the CDR3 is TGTGCCAGCAGCTGGGGGGGCACTGAAGCTTTCTTT.

V gene TRBV5-1 combines with J gene TRBJ2-1, with 8 bases aligning to TRBD2. This CDR3 has 14 residues. V trimming: 1 base; J trimming: 6 bases; junction bases outside the gene matches: 3. CDR1 SGHRS and CDR2 YFSETQ come from the germline V gene. The CDR3 reads CASSLTSGTNEQFF. Here the CDR3 DNA reads TGCGCCAGCAGCTTGACTAGCGGCACCAATGAGCAGTTCTTC. Based on the CDR3 plus reference TRBV5-1 and TRBJ2-1, the full variable domain is KAGVTQTPRYLIKTRGQQVTLSCSPISGHRSVSWYQQTPGQGLQFLFEYFSETQRNKGNFPGRFSGRQFSNSRSEMNVSTLELGDSALYLCASSLTSGTNEQFFGPGTRLTVL.

The chain combines TRBV18 with TRBJ2-7; possibly TRBD1 for D (5 bases). The germline V gene has CDR1 KGHSH and CDR2 LQKENI. Trimming stripped 3 bases from V and 2 bases from J, with 14 bases between. The CDR3 is made up of 15 amino acids. Written as DNA, the CDR3 is TGTGCCAGCTCACCCTCGGACACGGACACCTACGAGCAGTACTTC. Its protein is CASSPSDTDTYEQYF. The full variable domain, with the rest looked up from reference TRBV18 and TRBJ2-7, is NAGVMQNPRHLVRRRGQEARLRCSPMKGHSHVYWYRQLPEEGLKFMVYLQKENIIDESGMPKERFSAEFPKEGPSILRIQQVVRGDSAAYFCASSPSDTDTYEQYFGPGTRLTVT.

This chain links TRBV28 with TRBJ1-4; tentative D call: TRBD1 (5 bases). V was shortened by 5 bases and J by 8 bases, with 15 bases between the two germline ends. Germline V gives CDR1 MDHEN, CDR2 SYDVKM. The CDR3 sequence is 14 residues long. This CDR3 is CASSMGGKEEKLFF. In nucleotides, the CDR3 is TGTGCCAGCAGTATGGGGGGGAAGGAGGAAAAACTGTTTTTT.

This clone has only a few counts. DNA of the CDR3: TGTGCCAGTAGTAAGACAGTAAGGGTACGGCAGCCCCAGCATTTT. Translated, it gives CASSKTVRVRQPQHF. J is TRBJ1-5 and V is TRBV19, with D tentatively TRBD1 (5 bases). Per the germline V gene, CDR1 is LNHDA and CDR2 is SQIVND (reference sequence). The CDR3 is 15 residues long. The V and J ends lost 4 bases and 7 bases respectively, with 17 bases between them.

V and J are TRBV19 and TRBJ2-2; 13 nucleotides align to TRBD2. Germline CDR1 is LNHDA and CDR2 is SQIVND (reference sequence). The CDR3 has 17 residues. V shed 7 bases, J shed 4 bases, and the junction held 9 bases outside the gene matches. The CDR3 protein is CASTRQGLAGSTGELFF. The CDR3 DNA sequence: TGTGCCAGTACCCGGCAGGGACTAGCGGGATCCACCGGGGAGCTGTTTTTT.

In nucleotides, the CDR3 is TGTGCCAGCAGTTTGTTCGCGGGAGGACCCAGAGGAGGGCAGTATTTT. Protein sequence: CASSLFAGGPRGGQYF. This chain links TRBV28 with TRBJ2-3, with 8 bases that match TRBD2. Germline CDR1 reads MDHEN; CDR2 reads SYDVKM. The CDR3 is made up of 16 amino acids. Trimming took 3 bases from V and 11 from J; bases not matched to a gene: 16. Full variable domain (outside the CDR3, taken from reference TRBV28 and TRBJ2-3): DVKVTQSSRYLVKRTGEKVFLECVQDMDHENMFWYRQDPGLGLRLIYFSYDVKMKEKGDIPEGYSVSREKKERFSLILESASTNQTSMYLCASSLFAGGPRGGQYFGPGTRLTVL.

The CDR3, as DNA: TGTGCCAGCAGTTACCCGGACAGGGAGGGCTCCTACGAGCAGTACTTC. Protein product: CASSYPDREGSYEQYF. V gene TRBV6-8 combines with J gene TRBJ2-7; D is perhaps TRBD1 (8 bases). This CDR3 is 16 amino acids long. V lost 2 bases and J 0 bases, leaving 14 bases between the germline ends. Per the germline V gene, CDR1 is MNHGY and CDR2 is SAAAGT.

The chain recombines TRBV27 with TRBJ2-2; no clear D. Germline values: CDR1 MNHEY, CDR2 SMNVEV (reference sequence). Trimming removed 5 bases at V and 0 bases at J, with 10 bases between. This CDR3 comprises 15 residues. CDR3 protein: CASSPQTPNTGELFF. The CDR3 bases are TGTGCCAGCAGTCCCCAGACCCCGAACACCGGGGAGCTGTTTTTT.

This sequence joins TRBV18 and TRBJ2-1; D might be TRBD1 (6 bases). The CDR3 covers 15 residues. Looked up from germline, CDR1 is KGHSH and CDR2 is LQKENI. V was cut by 2 bases and J by 4 bases, with 12 bases left in between. The CDR3 bases are TGTGCCAGCTCACCAGAGGGGACACTTTACAATGAGCAGTTCTTC. Translating it yields CASSPEGTLYNEQFF.

In this sample, this clone turned up once. The V call is TRBV19, the J call TRBJ2-5; D possibly matches TRBD1 or TRBD2 (6 bases each). Trimming removed 9 bases from V and 8 bases from J, with 13 bases in between. The V gene's germline CDR1 is LNHDA and CDR2 SQIVND (reference sequence). The CDR3 is 11 residues long. As DNA, the CDR3 is TGTGCCAGCGGGTGGGGGGCTACCCAGTACTTC. It specifies CASGWGATQYF.

V usage is TRBV19 and J usage is TRBJ2-1, with TRBD2 as a possible D gene (6 bases). From germline, CDR1 is LNHDA and CDR2 SQIVND (reference sequence). The CDR3 sequence is 15 residues long. Trimming took off 3 bases at V and 8 bases at J, with 17 bases between the two ends. The CDR3 DNA follows: TGTGCCAGTAGTATGCCGGGAGTAGGCATCCATGAGCAGTTCTTC. Its translation is CASSMPGVGIHEQFF. Full variable domain (missing parts from reference TRBV19 and TRBJ2-1): DGGITQSPKYLFRKEGQNVTLSCEQNLNHDAMYWYRQDPGQGLRLIYYSQIVNDFQKGDIAEGYSVSREKKESFPLTVTSAQKNPTAFYLCASSMPGVGIHEQFFGPGTRLTVL.

This clone was seen once. The chain is built from TRBV30 and TRBJ2-7; D call uncertain. The germline V gene has CDR1 GTSNPN and CDR2 SVGIG (reference sequence). CDR3 length: 12 amino acids. Trimming removed 2 bases at V and 6 bases at J, with 11 bases between. The CDR3 nucleotides read TGTGCCTGGAGTATGGGGTCGGGCGAGCAGTACTTC. Encoded protein: CAWSMGSGEQYF.

In this sample, this clone is medium-sized (0.01 to 0.1%). This sequence joins TRBV9 and TRBJ2-3; 8 bases match TRBD2. Germline CDR1 reads SGDLS; CDR2 reads YYNGEE. CDR3 size: 16 residues. V lost 3 bases, J lost 4 bases, and 10 bases stayed unmatched. CDR3 nucleotides: TGTGCCAGCAGCGCTACTCCGGGACTAGTCGCAGATACGCAGTATTTT. Its translation is CASSATPGLVADTQYF.

The chain links TRBV30 to TRBJ2-1; no firm D call. The CDR3 has 12 residues. Trimming left V 0 bases short and J 6 bases short, with 6 bases between. Germline assignment: CDR1 GTSNPN and CDR2 SVGIG (reference sequence). CDR3 in amino acids: CAWSVRVNEQFF. The CDR3 DNA reads TGTGCCTGGAGTGTACGAGTCAATGAGCAGTTCTTC.

The V call is TRBV19, the J call TRBJ1-2; D unclear. The germline V gene encodes CDR1 LNHDA and CDR2 SQIVND (reference sequence). Between the trimmed V and J ends, which lost 4 bases and 2 bases, there was a span of 11 bases. This CDR3 has 14 residues. The CDR3 nucleotides read TGTGCCAGTAGTACCTCGAGAGCCAACTATGGCTACACCTTC. This translates into CASSTSRANYGYTF.